The clone carrying this T cell receptor beta chain was detected many times. Its matching antigen is unknown. These data belong to a study of neurological immune-mediated disorders. TCRdb fed the 5' RACE reads into MiXCR, producing one record per CDR3 protein. Of over 75,000 distinct CDR3 sequences listed, around 6% are singletons. This CDR3 comprises 17 residues. J was trimmed by 6 bases and V by 1 base; bases with no gene match: 10. The germline V gene has CDR1 LNHNV and CDR2 YYDKDF (reference sequence). As for time point: longitudinal time-point 2. The study's findings and limits: Any association between clinical or MRI features and the multiple sclerosis repertoire cluster was absent.

Specimen: PBMCs. The V and J genes are TRBV15 and TRBJ2-3; TRBD2 matches at 10 bases. The sequence was obtained from a woman aged 60-70 years with multiple sclerosis. The CDR3 bases are TGTGCCACCAGCAGAGTGAGCGGGGGGGCCGGCTCGGATACGCAGTATTTT. It codes for CATSRVSGGAGSDTQYF.